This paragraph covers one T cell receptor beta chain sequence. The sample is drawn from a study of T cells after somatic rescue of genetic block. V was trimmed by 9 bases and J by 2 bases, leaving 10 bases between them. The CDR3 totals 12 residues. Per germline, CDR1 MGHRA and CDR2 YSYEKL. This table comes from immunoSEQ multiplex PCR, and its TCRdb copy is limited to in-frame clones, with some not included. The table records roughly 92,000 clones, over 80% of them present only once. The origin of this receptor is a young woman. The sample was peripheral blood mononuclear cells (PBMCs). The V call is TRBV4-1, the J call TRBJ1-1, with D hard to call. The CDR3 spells CASEGSNTEAFF. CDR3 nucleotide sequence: TGCGCCAGTGAGGGCTCCAACACTGAAGCTTTCTTT.